This T cell receptor beta chain was recorded in a study of PD-L1 blockade in urothelial cancer. Across the whole study: Patients had received 0 to 3 prior chemotherapy regimens. Overall study results and limits: Lower pretreatment blood TCR clonality, under the median, predicted better survival, researchers reported.

Germline CDR1 SGHDT, CDR2 YYEEEE. This CDR3 is built from 16 residues. The ends were cut back, 1 base at V and 2 bases at J, with 16 bases in the middle. The method was immunoSEQ multiplex PCR; TCRdb's version includes in-frame clones alone and lacks a portion of them. The sample records about 120,000 clones, about 89% being singletons. For this clone: Its antigen is undetermined.

Specified time point: peripheral blood 6 weeks after treatment start. Patients each gave 1 to 8 samples, pretreatment and on-treatment. The material was PBMCs, obtained around atezolizumab (anti-PD-L1) treatment. The source of this sequence is a man between 60 and 75 years old with urothelial cancer. The chain carries TRBV5-6 and TRBJ2-7, with D possibly TRBD1 on 7 matching bases. The chain's CDR3 is CASSLIGAGGPYEQYF. CDR3 bases: TGTGCCAGCAGCTTGATCGGGGCAGGGGGGCCCTACGAGCAGTACTTC.